A selection of T cell receptor beta chains follows, all from one sample in a study of read filtering for tumor transcriptome and immune sequencing. MiXCR, applied by TCRdb to the reads, yields one record per CDR3 protein. The sample lists fewer than 45,000 distinct CDR3 sequences; around an eighth were seen once. Sequencing was carried out using a population of CD138-negative cells sorted from bone marrow. The receptors were gathered from a donor at least 40 years old with multiple myeloma. CDR3s include the opening cysteine and the closing phenylalanine or tryptophan. A D gene is named only where the DNA matches it firmly. Size values are once, few and many counts, or a class for expanded clones, and some rows have none.

abundance,d_gene,v_gene,j_gene,CDR3aa,CDR3nt
many,-,TRBV27,TRBJ2-4,CASSTHLQLAKNIQYF,TGTGCCAGCAGTACCCACCTACAGCTAGCCAAAAACATTCAGTACTTC
few,-,TRBV9,TRBJ2-1,CASSAGQSSYNEQFF,TGTGCCAGCAGCGCCGGACAAAGCTCCTACAATGAGCAGTTCTTC
many,-,TRBV5-1,TRBJ2-3,CASSFAGEIKSDTQYF,TGCGCCAGCAGCTTCGCAGGGGAAATAAAGTCTGATACGCAGTATTTT
many,-,TRBV20-1,TRBJ1-1,CSARQPTGRENTEAFF,TGCAGTGCTAGGCAACCGACGGGGAGGGAGAACACTGAAGCTTTCTTT
-,TRBD2,TRBV24-1,TRBJ2-7,CATSGPTSGTYEQYF,TGTGCCACCAGTGGACCGACTAGCGGAACCTACGAGCAGTACTTC
-,TRBD1,TRBV7-2,TRBJ1-5,CASSLRDSSGQPQHF,TGTGCCAGCAGCCTGAGGGACAGCTCTGGGCAGCCCCAGCATTTT
many,TRBD2,TRBV29-1,TRBJ2-3,CSVTGLAGPEGDTQYF,TGCAGCGTCACGGGACTAGCGGGACCAGAGGGGGATACGCAGTATTTT
many,TRBD1,TRBV7-9,TRBJ2-5,CASSPEDRGGKTQYF,TGTGCCAGCAGCCCGGAGGACAGGGGTGGAAAGACCCAGTACTTC
medium-sized,-,TRBV20-1,TRBJ2-1,CSARDKHEQFF,TGCAGTGCTAGAGATAAGCATGAGCAGTTCTTC
few,-,TRBV7-3,TRBJ1-1,CASSLSGYGTEAFF,TGTGCCAGCAGCTTATCAGGGTACGGCACTGAAGCTTTCTTT
few,TRBD2,TRBV3-1,TRBJ2-3,CASSSGLAGATDTQYF,TGTGCCAGCAGCAGTGGACTAGCGGGGGCCACAGATACGCAGTATTTT
many,-,TRBV24-1,TRBJ2-2,CATSDPRTAKDTGELFF,TGTGCCACCAGTGATCCCCGGACAGCTAAAGACACCGGGGAGCTGTTTTTT
many,TRBD2,TRBV28,TRBJ2-1,CASSLAREGPREQFF,TGTGCCAGCAGTTTAGCGCGGGAGGGCCCCCGTGAGCAGTTCTTC
-,TRBD2,TRBV5-5,TRBJ2-3,CASSSGLAGTDTQYF,TGTGCCAGCAGCTCGGGACTAGCGGGCACAGATACGCAGTATTTT
-,TRBD2,TRBV29-1,TRBJ2-1,CSDGTSGNNEQFF,TGCAGCGACGGGACTAGTGGAAACAATGAGCAGTTCTTC
-,-,TRBV28,TRBJ2-5,CASSLSIETQYF,TGTGCCAGCAGTTTATCTATCGAGACCCAGTACTTC
many,-,TRBV6-4,TRBJ2-1,CASSAGQGPYNEQFF,TGTGCCAGCAGTGCTGGGCAGGGGCCATACAATGAGCAGTTCTTC
many,TRBD2,TRBV28,TRBJ2-1,CASSSWTSGFYNEQFF,TGTGCCAGCAGTTCCTGGACTAGCGGCTTCTACAATGAGCAGTTCTTC
-,TRBD1,TRBV23-1,TRBJ1-2,CASSQVQGANGYTF,TGCGCCAGCAGTCAAGTACAGGGGGCGAATGGCTACACCTTC
many,TRBD1,TRBV19,TRBJ2-1,CASEGQGSNEQFF,TGTGCCAGTGAGGGACAGGGCAGCAATGAGCAGTTCTTC
few,-,TRBV20-1,TRBJ1-1,CSAIPEAFF,TGCAGTGCTATCCCAGAAGCTTTCTTT
many,TRBD1,TRBV20-1,TRBJ2-7,CSARGDRDYEQYF,TGCAGTGCTAGAGGGGACAGGGACTACGAGCAGTACTTC
many,-,TRBV3-1,TRBJ1-5,CASSQESGAGNQPQHF,TGTGCCAGCAGCCAAGAAAGCGGGGCGGGCAATCAGCCCCAGCATTTT
once,-,TRBV4-1,TRBJ2-5,CASSQDRGQETQYF,TGCGCCAGCAGCCAAGACAGGGGCCAAGAGACCCAGTACTTC
many,TRBD1,TRBV19,TRBJ1-5,CASSTRDRGRGQPQHF,TGTGCCAGTAGTACCCGGGACAGGGGGCGAGGTCAGCCCCAGCATTTT
-,TRBD2,TRBV6-1,TRBJ2-5,CASLGLAGTGTQYF,TGTGCCAGCCTGGGACTAGCGGGGACGGGGACCCAGTACTTC
many,-,TRBV6-5,TRBJ2-5,CASSKIGETQYF,TGTGCCAGCAGCAAAATCGGAGAGACCCAGTACTTC
many,-,TRBV7-3,TRBJ2-1,CASSLRGDSYNEQFF,TGTGCCAGCAGCTTAAGGGGGGACTCCTACAATGAGCAGTTCTTC
many,-,TRBV12-3/TRBV12-4,TRBJ2-3,CASSGSTDTQYF,TGTGCCAGCAGCGGCAGCACAGATACGCAGTATTTT
many,TRBD2,TRBV20-1,TRBJ2-7,CSARGGTSGGYEQYF,TGCAGTGCTAGAGGCGGGACTAGCGGGGGCTACGAGCAGTACTTC
many,TRBD2,TRBV2,TRBJ2-1,CASSALAGAFYNEQFF,TGTGCCAGCAGTGCCCTAGCGGGAGCCTTCTACAATGAGCAGTTCTTC
many,TRBD2,TRBV28,TRBJ2-7,CASSVPSGRALEQYF,TGTGCCAGCAGTGTTCCTAGCGGGAGGGCCCTCGAGCAGTACTTC
-,-,TRBV20-1,TRBJ2-3,CSAERSVGTDTQYF,TGCAGTGCTGAGCGGTCGGTGGGCACAGATACGCAGTATTTT
few,-,TRBV25-1,TRBJ2-5,CASSVETDETQYF,TGTGCCAGCAGTGTGGAGACAGATGAGACCCAGTACTTC
many,TRBD2,TRBV11-2,TRBJ2-7,CASRTGLAGENEQYF,TGTGCCAGCAGGACGGGACTAGCGGGAGAAAACGAGCAGTACTTC
many,-,TRBV30,TRBJ1-1,CASLLVGEAFF,TGTGCTTCCCTATTGGTGGGTGAAGCTTTCTTT
many,TRBD1,TRBV11-2,TRBJ1-5,CASSSGQHNQPQHF,TGTGCCAGCAGCTCGGGACAGCACAATCAGCCCCAGCATTTT
many,TRBD2,TRBV18,TRBJ2-5,CASSPPGGRASETQYF,TGTGCCAGCTCACCACCGGGCGGGAGGGCCTCGGAGACCCAGTACTTC
many,TRBD2,TRBV29-1,TRBJ2-3,CSVEDRREGPTDTQYF,TGCAGCGTTGAAGATCGAAGGGAGGGACCCACAGATACGCAGTATTTT
many,-,TRBV7-9,TRBJ2-7,CASSFAGSSGEQYF,TGTGCCAGCAGCTTCGCGGGAAGTTCTGGCGAGCAGTACTTC